This T cell receptor beta chain was found in a study of blood T cell repertoires in COVID-19. Germline V gene sequence: CDR1 MDHEN, CDR2 SYDVKM. The ends were cut back, 5 bases at V and 0 bases at J, with 11 bases in the middle. The CDR3 has 14 residues. Produced via immunoSEQ multiplex PCR; TCRdb's table is partial and in-frame only. This repertoire shows approximately 50,000 clones, 86% found once; its top ten account for 20% to 25%. The V and J genes are TRBV28 and TRBJ2-7; tentatively, D is TRBD2 (6 bases). The source of this sequence is an elderly woman with acute or convalescent COVID-19. The material sequenced was peripheral blood. The CDR3: CASSTLSGSYEQYF. The CDR3 DNA sequence: TGTGCCAGCAGTACCCTTAGCGGCTCCTACGAGCAGTACTTC.